These 27 T cell receptor beta chains originate from one sample sequenced in a study of cytomegalovirus exposure and HLA in healthy donors. Sequencing used immunoSEQ multiplex PCR; TCRdb keeps in-frame clones, though not all of them. This sample yields some 110,000 clones, of which 94% are seen a single time; approximately 1.2% belongs to the top ten. The sample consisted of PBMCs. The receptors derive from a woman aged 18-35 years in good health and CMV-seronegative.

This chain joins TRBV7-3 and TRBJ2-3, with D possibly matching TRBD1 (6 bases). The CDR3 sequence is 13 residues long. Germline CDR1 is SGHTA and CDR2 is FQGTGA. V gave up 2 bases and J gave up 8 bases, with 11 bases separating them. CDR3 sequence: CASSLQGMGTQYF. The CDR3 DNA follows: TGTGCCAGCAGCTTACAGGGGATGGGTACGCAGTATTTT. Complete variable domain (other parts from reference TRBV7-3 and TRBJ2-3): GAGVSQTPSNKVTEKGKYVELRCDPISGHTALYWYRQSLGQGPEFLIYFQGTGAADDSGLPNDRFFAVRPEGSVSTLKIQRTERGDSAVYLCASSLQGMGTQYFGPGTRLTVL.

The rearrangement joins TRBV18 to TRBJ2-5, with 9 positions matching TRBD1. The CDR3 sequence is 15 residues long. The ends lost 2 bases at V and 1 base at J; junction bases unmatched: 2. Germline V lookup: CDR1 KGHSH, CDR2 LQKENI. The CDR3 reads CASSPGTGSQETQYF. The CDR3 DNA follows: TGTGCCAGCTCACCAGGGACAGGGTCCCAAGAGACCCAGTACTTC.

The chain joins TRBV28 to TRBJ2-3, with D possibly TRBD1 on 5 matching bases. V was trimmed by 3 bases and J by 3 bases, leaving 19 bases between them. CDR1 is MDHEN and CDR2 is SYDVKM in the germline V gene. The CDR3 loop spans 17 amino acids. CDR3 loop: CASSLSSWQGRTDTQYF. In DNA form, the CDR3 reads TGTGCCAGCAGTTTGTCATCGTGGCAGGGCAGAACAGATACGCAGTATTTT. Complete variable domain (other parts from reference TRBV28 and TRBJ2-3): DVKVTQSSRYLVKRTGEKVFLECVQDMDHENMFWYRQDPGLGLRLIYFSYDVKMKEKGDIPEGYSVSREKKERFSLILESASTNQTSMYLCASSLSSWQGRTDTQYFGPGTRLTVL.

The chain carries TRBV9 and TRBJ2-1; maybe TRBD1 (6 bases). V was pared by 4 bases and J by 5 bases, with 16 bases between. The CDR3 is made up of 15 amino acids. Germline values: CDR1 SGDLS, CDR2 YYNGEE. The DNA of the CDR3 is TGTGCCAGCAGCCCCCAACAGGGACGGAACAATGAGCAGTTCTTC. It is translated as CASSPQQGRNNEQFF.

The chain links TRBV6-1 to TRBJ2-6; D is uncertain. Germline loops: CDR1 MNHNS, CDR2 SASEGT. The CDR3 has 15 residues. Trimming stripped 2 bases from V and 0 bases from J, with 5 bases between. CDR3 DNA: TGTGCCAGCAGTGAAACGAGCTCTGGGGCCAACGTCCTGACTTTC. Translated: CASSETSSGANVLTF.

The chain joins TRBV19 to TRBJ1-1; no clear D. This CDR3 has 11 residues. Per the germline V gene, CDR1 is LNHDA and CDR2 is SQIVND (reference sequence). V was pared by 8 bases and J by 1 base, with 5 bases between. This chain's CDR3 is CASLKNTEAFF. CDR3 nucleotides: TGTGCCAGTCTTAAGAACACTGAAGCTTTCTTT.

The chain couples TRBV4-1 to TRBJ2-5; TRBD2 matches at 8 bases. The CDR3 has 15 residues. V was pared by 1 base and J by 1 base, with 2 bases of the junction left unmatched. Germline V gives CDR1 MGHRA, CDR2 YSYEKL. CDR3 in DNA: TGCGCCAGCAGCCAAGTTACTAGCGGCCAAGAGACCCAGTACTTC. Its translation: CASSQVTSGQETQYF.

This rearrangement joins TRBV28 to TRBJ2-7; 7 bases fit TRBD1. V dropped 6 bases and J dropped 3; count of bases not matched to a gene: 8. The CDR3 totals 14 residues. From germline, CDR1 is MDHEN and CDR2 SYDVKM. This CDR3 is CASRTGQINYEQYF. DNA of the CDR3: TGTGCCAGCAGGACGGGACAGATTAACTACGAGCAGTACTTC.

The chain recombines TRBV28 with TRBJ2-1; 11 nucleotides agree with TRBD1. CDR3 size: 15 residues. The ends lost 5 bases at V and 7 bases at J; junction bases unmatched: 7. Per the germline V gene, CDR1 is MDHEN and CDR2 is SYDVKM. DNA for the CDR3: TGTGCCAGCAGTCGTGGACAGGGGGCAGTGAATGAGCAGTTCTTC. The encoded protein is CASSRGQGAVNEQFF.

This sequence joins TRBV25-1 and TRBJ2-1, with D uncertain. The CDR3 extends over 14 amino acids. Trimming removed 2 bases from V and 5 bases from J, with 10 bases in between. Per the germline V gene, CDR1 is MGHDK and CDR2 is SYGVNS. CDR3 DNA sequence: TGTGCCAGCAGTGAAGTGAGCTTCCACAATGAGCAGTTCTTC. Protein product: CASSEVSFHNEQFF.

The chain recombines TRBV10-3 with TRBJ1-1; D is uncertain. The V gene's germline CDR1 is ENHRY and CDR2 SYGVKD. This CDR3 contains 13 residues. Deletions cut 2 bases from V and 2 bases from J, with 6 bases between. This CDR3 is CAISEGGNTEAFF. CDR3 coding DNA: TGTGCCATCAGTGAGGGCGGAAACACTGAAGCTTTCTTT.

V is TRBV7-6 and J is TRBJ1-3; TRBD1 matches 7 bases. Germline assignment: CDR1 SGHVS and CDR2 FNYEAQ. The CDR3 is made up of 16 amino acids. The J segment lost 4 bases and the V segment lost 0 bases, leaving 6 bases of the junction unmatched. The CDR3, as DNA: TGTGCCAGCAGCTTAGCAGGGGGCAATTGGGGAAACACCATATATTTT. It specifies CASSLAGGNWGNTIYF.

This chain links TRBV6-5 with TRBJ1-2; D call uncertain. Trimming pared 0 bases from V and 0 bases from J, leaving 11 bases between. The CDR3 extends over 16 amino acids. Germline V lookup: CDR1 MNHEY, CDR2 SVGAGI. In nucleotides, the CDR3 is TGTGCCAGCAGTTACTCATCTGGCTTCGCTAACTATGGCTACACCTTC. Translation gives CASSYSSGFANYGYTF.

The chain recombines TRBV7-9 with TRBJ1-1; D gene ambiguous. Germline assignment: CDR1 SEHNR and CDR2 FQNEAQ (reference sequence). V was shortened by 1 base and J by 0 bases, with 6 bases between the two germline ends. The CDR3 consists of 14 residues. The CDR3 DNA sequence: TGTGCCAGCAGCTTAGTGGGCCTGAACACTGAAGCTTTCTTT. This sequence encodes CASSLVGLNTEAFF.

The J gene is TRBJ1-4, the V gene TRBV6-1, with 7 bases aligning to TRBD1. The junction had 11 bases not matched to a gene; V was cut back by 8 bases and J by 8 bases. The CDR3 is 14 amino acids. Germline values: CDR1 MNHNS, CDR2 SASEGT. CDR3 sequence reads: CASGRTGREEKLFF. Here the CDR3 DNA reads TGTGCCAGCGGGCGGACAGGCAGGGAGGAAAAACTGTTTTTT.

The rearrangement uses TRBV27 and TRBJ2-3; weak D call: TRBD2 (6 bases). Germline CDR1 is MNHEY and CDR2 is SMNVEV (reference sequence). V gave up 6 bases and J gave up 7 bases, with 23 bases separating them. CDR3 length equals 16 residues. As DNA, the CDR3 is TGTGCCAGCAGGCGATCCGACCCTCCGGGAGCACATACGCAGTATTTT. Translated, it gives CASRRSDPPGAHTQYF.

The gene calls are TRBV5-1 and TRBJ2-7; D remains ambiguous. The V gene's germline CDR1 is SGHRS and CDR2 YFSETQ. Trimming pared 0 bases from V and 0 bases from J, leaving 10 bases between. This CDR3 comprises 15 residues. CDR3 amino acids: CASSLGAGSSYEQYF. The CDR3 nucleotides read TGCGCCAGCAGCTTGGGTGCAGGTAGCTCCTACGAGCAGTACTTC.

The genes are TRBV9 and TRBJ1-1, with TRBD1 matching 10 bases. This CDR3 has 15 residues. CDR1 and CDR2 (germline): SGDLS, YYNGEE. V lost 3 bases, J lost 4 bases, and 6 bases stayed unmatched. Here the CDR3 reads CASSGRQGAGTEAFF. The DNA for the CDR3 is TGTGCCAGCAGCGGGCGACAGGGGGCGGGCACTGAAGCTTTCTTT. The entire variable domain, with the rest obtained from reference TRBV9 and TRBJ1-1, is as follows: DSGVTQTPKHLITATGQRVTLRCSPRSGDLSVYWYQQSLDQGLQFLIQYYNGEERAKGNILERFSAQQFPDLHSELNLSSLELGDSALYFCASSGRQGAGTEAFFGQGTRLTVV.

This chain uses TRBV19 with TRBJ2-2, with 10 bases matching TRBD1. Germline V gene lookup returns CDR1 LNHDA and CDR2 SQIVND (reference sequence). With V trimmed by 4 bases and J by 2 bases, 4 bases remained unmatched. The length of the CDR3 is 16 residues. This chain's CDR3 is CASSTRTGGNTGELFF. The CDR3 DNA reads as TGTGCCAGTAGTACGCGGACAGGGGGAAACACCGGGGAGCTGTTTTTT.

The chain joins TRBV30 to TRBJ2-3; 9 nucleotides match TRBD1. V shed 5 bases and J 2 bases; nucleotides not matched to a gene: 17. The CDR3 is 18 residues long. The germline V gene encodes CDR1 GTSNPN and CDR2 SVGIG (reference sequence). CDR3: CAWAGQGFTGLVTDTQYF. DNA for the CDR3: TGTGCCTGGGCGGGACAGGGTTTTACAGGACTAGTCACAGATACGCAGTATTTT.

The chain is built from TRBV19 and TRBJ2-1; a weak D match, TRBD2 (5 bases). Germline assignment: CDR1 LNHDA and CDR2 SQIVND (reference sequence). The CDR3 loop spans 14 amino acids. V shed 6 bases and J shed 8 bases, with 17 bases lying between them. This chain's CDR3 is CASRPSVRVYEQFF. Here the CDR3 DNA reads TGTGCCAGTAGGCCCTCCGTGCGGGTGTATGAGCAGTTCTTC.

CDR3 protein: CSVLSFAGSSYEQYF. The CDR3 DNA is TGCAGCGTTCTGAGTTTCGCGGGAAGTTCCTACGAGCAGTACTTC. The V gene is TRBV29-1, the J gene TRBJ2-7, with D possibly TRBD2 on 6 matching bases. CDR3 size: 15 residues. Between the trimmed V and J ends, which lost 5 bases and 1 base, there was a span of 18 bases. CDR1 and CDR2 from the germline V gene are SQVTM and ANQGSEA.

This chain joins TRBV6-6 and TRBJ2-2, with TRBD1 as a possible D gene (5 bases). The germline gives CDR1 MNHNY, CDR2 SVGAGI (reference sequence). Trimming removed 2 bases from V and 3 bases from J, with 10 bases in between. CDR3 length equals 15 residues. In DNA form, the CDR3 reads TGTGCCAGCAGTTACGGGCAGGGCTACACCGGGGAGCTGTTTTTT. Protein: CASSYGQGYTGELFF.

The genes are TRBV7-3 and TRBJ1-1; tentative D call: TRBD1 (5 bases). V was shortened by 1 base and J by 3 bases, with 12 bases between the two germline ends. In germline, CDR1 is SGHTA, CDR2 FQGTGA. This CDR3 is built from 15 residues. CDR3 DNA: TGTGCCAGCAGCTTAAGCGGGGCCCCGTACACTGAAGCTTTCTTT. It translates to CASSLSGAPYTEAFF.

This chain connects TRBV28 to TRBJ1-6; 9 nucleotides line up with TRBD1. The CDR3 totals 16 residues. With 7 bases clipped from V and 10 bases from J, the junction kept 14 bases outside the gene matches. Germline CDR1 and CDR2: MDHEN and SYDVKM. The CDR3, as DNA: TGTGCCAGCACCACGGGGGGGGACAGGGTAATCTCACCCCTCCACTTT. This codes for CASTTGGDRVISPLHF.

About this clone: The junction differs from germline at one of its ends, possibly a read error. The same CDR3 can be traced to other DNA sequences in this sample. The J gene is TRBJ2-5, the V gene TRBV25-1, with D perhaps TRBD1 (6 bases). Germline V gene lookup returns CDR1 MGHDK and CDR2 SYGVNS. The CDR3 has 14 amino acids. Here the CDR3 DNA reads TGTGCCAGCAGTGAGCCAGGGGATCTCGAGACTCAGTACTTC. Amino acids: CASSEPGDLETQYF. The full variable domain, with the rest looked up from reference TRBV25-1 and TRBJ2-5, is EADIYQTPRYLVIGTGKKITLECSQTMGHDKMYWYQQDPGMELHLIHYSYGVNSTEKGDLSSESTVSRIRTEHFPLTLESARPSHTSQYLCASSEPGDLETQYFGPGTRLLVL.

This clone appeared a few times. The V gene is TRBV2, the J gene TRBJ1-3; no reliable D call. The CDR3 is 15 residues long. From germline, CDR1 is SNHLY and CDR2 FYNNEI. Trimming removed 5 bases from V and 3 bases from J, with 14 bases in between. This CDR3 is CASSPAVGGGNTIYF. Written as DNA, the CDR3 is TGTGCCAGCAGTCCAGCGGTGGGAGGTGGAAACACCATATATTTT.